The rows below give T cell receptor beta chains drawn from one sample of a study of beta chain features in type 1 diabetes. The repertoire was sequenced with immunoSEQ multiplex PCR; TCRdb's copy has only in-frame clones and lacks some. The sample shows 640,000 or so clones, about 14% of them seen only once. The source material was naive CD4+ T cells from blood. Receptor source: a man aged 18 to 30 with type 1 diabetes. CDR3s include the opening cysteine and the closing phenylalanine or tryptophan. D genes are given only for firm matches. Not every row has a clone size; where given, it reads once, few, many or a size class.

TRBV10-3	NA	TRBJ2-2	NA	TGTGCCATTCGTAGCGATAAGAACACCGGGGAGCTGTTTTTT	CAIRSDKNTGELFF
TRBV7-6	TRBD2	TRBJ2-1	NA	TGTGCCAGCAGCTTAATAGCGGGAGTCTACAATGAGCAGTTCTTC	CASSLIAGVYNEQFF
TRBV7-2	TRBD1	TRBJ1-1	NA	TGTGCCAGCAGCTTAAAGGGGACAGGGGGTTTCCCTGAAGCTTTCTTT	CASSLKGTGGFPEAFF
TRBV30	NA	TRBJ2-1	few	TGTGCCTGGAGCGGGAGTTTCAATGAGCAGTTCTTC	CAWSGSFNEQFF
TRBV27	NA	TRBJ2-1	few	TGTGCCAGCAGTCCCCGGGACGGAACACCCCGGGACAATGAGCAGTTCTTC	CASSPRDGTPRDNEQFF
TRBV6-5	NA	TRBJ2-3	NA	TGTGCCAGCGGGGGGAGGACAGATACGCAGTATTTT	CASGGRTDTQYF
TRBV25-1	TRBD2	TRBJ2-2	NA	TGTGCCAGCAGTGAATCCCAGCGGGGTGCCGGGGAGCTGTTTTTT	CASSESQRGAGELFF
TRBV29-1	TRBD2	TRBJ2-7	NA	TGCAGCGTTGGGGGGCGGGAGGTCGAGCAGTACTTC	CSVGGREVEQYF
TRBV5-4	TRBD2	TRBJ2-2	NA	TGTGCCAGCAGCCCGAGCGGGGGCGAAAACACCGGGGAGCTGTTTTTT	CASSPSGGENTGELFF
TRBV18	TRBD1	TRBJ2-1	few	TGTGCCAGCTCTCAAAGGGACAGGGAAAATGAGCAGTTCTTC	CASSQRDRENEQFF
TRBV14	NA	TRBJ1-6	NA	TGTGCCAGCAGCCCCGGTAATTCACCCCTCCACTTT	CASSPGNSPLHF
TRBV4-3	NA	TRBJ2-2	NA	TGCGCCAGCAGCCAAGAAGGCAGGGCGCAGCTGTTTTTT	CASSQEGRAQLFF
TRBV29-1	NA	TRBJ2-2	NA	TGCAGCGTTGAGTCCTCGGGGGCAGGGTACACCGGGGAGCTGTTTTTT	CSVESSGAGYTGELFF
TRBV28	TRBD1	TRBJ2-7	NA	TGTGCCAGCAGTGGACCGGGACAGGGACCCTACGAGCAGTACTTC	CASSGPGQGPYEQYF
TRBV27	TRBD1	TRBJ1-2	few	TGTGCCAGCAGTTCATACCGGACAGGCCGTGTGGATGGCTACACCTTC	CASSSYRTGRVDGYTF
TRBV14	NA	TRBJ2-7	NA	TGTGCCAGCAGCCAAATGGGGGAGCAGTACTTC	CASSQMGEQYF
TRBV10-3	TRBD1	TRBJ2-7	NA	TGTGCCATCAGTGCCCGGGACAGGGGGCCATACGAGCAGTACTTC	CAISARDRGPYEQYF
TRBV9	TRBD2	TRBJ2-3	once	TGTGCCAGCAGCGTAATCATGGCGGGAGTTGGCACAGATACGCAGTATTTT	CASSVIMAGVGTDTQYF
TRBV13	NA	TRBJ2-7	few	TGTGCCAGCAGCTACCGGGTCCCCCTGTCCCACGAGCAGTACTTC	CASSYRVPLSHEQYF
TRBV2	TRBD1	TRBJ2-5	few	TGTGCCAGCGGGGTCAGGGGGCAAGAGACCCAGTACTTC	CASGVRGQETQYF
TRBV29-1	NA	TRBJ2-6	NA	TGCAGCGTTGAGCAGCCCTCTGGGGCCAACGTCCTGACTTTC	CSVEQPSGANVLTF
TRBV5-1	TRBD1	TRBJ1-1	few	TGCGCCAGCAGCTCAGGGACAGGGAGGACTGAAGCTTTCTTT	CASSSGTGRTEAFF
TRBV29-1	NA	TRBJ2-1	NA	TGCAGCGTTGAACAGGGTTACAATGAGCAGTTCTTC	CSVEQGYNEQFF
TRBV7-8	TRBD2	TRBJ2-5	few	TGTGCCAGCAGCTCAGGGGGAGGTCGGACTAGCGGGGGGCCCGGAGAGACCCAGTACTTC	CASSSGGGRTSGGPGETQYF
TRBV6-1	NA	TRBJ1-6	few	TGTGCCAGCCACTATAATTCACCCCTCCACTTT	CASHYNSPLHF
TRBV5-1	NA	TRBJ2-5	few	TGCGCCAGCTACGAACCGGGCTCCCAGGAGACCCAGTACTTC	CASYEPGSQETQYF
TRBV7-9	TRBD1	TRBJ1-3	NA	TGTGCCAGCAGCGGTTACAGGGGTTTAGGGAACACCATATATTTT	CASSGYRGLGNTIYF
TRBV7-9	NA	TRBJ2-2	NA	TGTGCCAGCAGCTTAGCGTCGGACGGAGCCGGGGAGCTGTTTTTT	CASSLASDGAGELFF
TRBV2	TRBD1	TRBJ2-4	NA	TGTGCCAGCGGCCAGGGACAGGCACACATTCAGTACTTC	CASGQGQAHIQYF
TRBV13	TRBD1	TRBJ1-3	many	TGTGCCAGCACCCGGACAGGAATCCTTGGAAACACCATATATTTT	CASTRTGILGNTIYF
TRBV5-1	NA	TRBJ2-5	NA	TGCGCCAGCAGCTTGGGCAAAGAGACCCAGTACTTC	CASSLGKETQYF
TRBV29-1	TRBD1	TRBJ2-5	few	TGCAGCGTCACGACAGGGGGATTGAAAGAGACCCAGTACTTC	CSVTTGGLKETQYF
TRBV2	NA	TRBJ2-1	NA	TGTGCCAGCAGTGTCACAGCCTACAATGAGCAGTTCTTC	CASSVTAYNEQFF
TRBV7-9	NA	TRBJ1-1	few	TGTGCCAGCAGAGAGAAGAGGTGGGACGGCATGAACACTGAAGCTTTCTTT	CASREKRWDGMNTEAFF
TRBV2	NA	TRBJ2-1	few	TGTGCCAGCAGTTCGGAGACCACCAATGAGCAGTTCTTC	CASSSETTNEQFF
TRBV14	NA	TRBJ1-2	few	TGTGCCAGCAGCCCCCCCCACGGGAAAGGGGCAGGCGGCTATGGCTACACCTTC	CASSPPHGKGAGGYGYTF
TRBV19	NA	TRBJ2-1	few	TGTGCCACCACCCCGGACTATTATGAGCAGTTCTTC	CATTPDYYEQFF
TRBV30	TRBD1	TRBJ1-1	few	TGTGCCTTGACAGGGAATCGGGTCACTGAAGCTTTCTTT	CALTGNRVTEAFF
TRBV4-2	TRBD1	TRBJ2-7	NA	TGTGCCAGCAGCCAAGTCAATACCGGGACAGGGGAGCGACTAGGGCAGTACTTC	CASSQVNTGTGERLGQYF
TRBV28	NA	TRBJ2-1	few	TGTGCCAGCAGTTTTTACTCCTACAATGAGCAGTTCTTC	CASSFYSYNEQFF
TRBV5-1	NA	TRBJ2-3	NA	TGCGCCAGCAGCTTATTGGGGGGCCGAACAGATACGCAGTATTTT	CASSLLGGRTDTQYF
TRBV30	NA	TRBJ1-5	NA	TGTGCCTGGAGCCGGGACCGACTCAATCAGCCCCAGCATTTT	CAWSRDRLNQPQHF
TRBV29-1	NA	TRBJ2-3	few	TGCAGCGTTCTAAGGGGACCCTATACGCAGTATTTT	CSVLRGPYTQYF
TRBV30	NA	TRBJ1-2	NA	TGTGCCGCCTACAGGGCTGGCTACACCTTC	CAAYRAGYTF
TRBV4-2	TRBD1	TRBJ1-5	few	TGTGCCAGCAGCCAAGAGGGTGGGGGGACAGGCAATCAGCCCCAGCATTTT	CASSQEGGGTGNQPQHF
TRBV7-3	NA	TRBJ2-7	NA	TGTGCCAGCAGCCCCGGACTGGCCGGGGACGAGCAGTACTTC	CASSPGLAGDEQYF
TRBV18	NA	TRBJ2-3	few	TGTGCCAGCTCGGAGAACCAGGGACTGGGCACAGATACGCAGTATTTT	CASSENQGLGTDTQYF
TRBV2	NA	TRBJ2-6	few	TGTGCCAGCAGTCCTTTAGGGGTGATCGACGAGGCCAACGTCCTGACTTTC	CASSPLGVIDEANVLTF
TRBV7-2	NA	TRBJ2-7	NA	TGTGCCAGCAGCCGGACTGGGCCACCATCCTACGAGCAGTACTTC	CASSRTGPPSYEQYF
TRBV7-2	TRBD2	TRBJ2-5	NA	TGTGCCAGCAGCTTAGATGGACTAGCGGGAGTGATAACCACCCAGTACTTC	CASSLDGLAGVITTQYF
TRBV7-2	NA	TRBJ2-3	NA	TGTGCCAGCAGCTCCTTGACCCTCCGAGATACGCAGTATTTT	CASSSLTLRDTQYF